These 3 T cell receptor beta chains came from one sample sequenced in a study of T-cell memory formation after mild COVID-19 (dated by TCRdb to 2020 to 2023). Receptor libraries were prepared by 5' RACE. The reads were generated on an Illumina NovaSeq 6000. Clones were called with MiXCR by TCRdb after fastp trimmed the public reads at Q25, and only in-frame beta chains were retained. CDR3 protein sequences are deduplicated, and each keeps its most common genes and DNA. A total of 530,000 or so distinct CDR3 sequences appear in this sample, approximately 15% of them only once. The ten largest clonotypes hold about 8.1% of the sample. Input material: PBMCs or a T cell subset sorted from them (not recorded which). These receptors were taken from an adult woman who had mild COVID-19 (a few samples of this study predate the infection). The sample titles of this study are shuffled in the database, so cell type and time point are left out; the donor was told from shared clones.

This clonotype was observed at least ten times. The chain uses TRBV5-1 and TRBJ2-7, with TRBD1 matching 12 bases. Germline V gene sequence: CDR1 SGHRS, CDR2 YFSETQ. V lost 0 bases and J lost 3; bases outside the gene matches: 7. The CDR3 is 17 amino acids. This CDR3 is CASSLGGQGAPLYEQYF. CDR3 nucleotide sequence: TGCGCCAGCAGCTTGGGGGGACAGGGGGCCCCCCTCTACGAGCAGTACTTC.

This clonotype turned up a few times. This chain connects TRBV6-2 or TRBV6-3 to TRBJ2-7, with 8 bases fitting TRBD1. Trimming at V came to 6 bases and at J to 3 bases, leaving 7 bases not matched to a gene. Germline values: CDR1 MNHEY, CDR2 SVGEGT. The CDR3 is 14 residues long. The CDR3: CASRPPGQVYEQYF. CDR3 in DNA: TGTGCCAGCAGACCACCGGGACAGGTCTACGAGCAGTACTTC.

The V call is TRBV24-1, the J call TRBJ1-2; D ambiguous. This CDR3 comprises 11 residues. The germline V gene has CDR1 KGHDR and CDR2 SFDVKD. V was shortened by 6 bases and J by 6 bases, with 7 bases between the two germline ends. The CDR3, as DNA: TGTGCCACCAGTTCTGGCCATGGCTACACCTTC. Translation: CATSSGHGYTF.